Included here is one TCR beta chain sequence, with context. This entry comes from a study of control samples from healthy donors and cancer patients. Clones were read by immunoSEQ multiplex PCR, and TCRdb kept only the in-frame ones, dropping some. Among some 130,000 clones listed, 92% were seen once. This CDR3 has 17 amino acids. The germline CDR1 and CDR2 sequences are LGHNA and YNFKEQ. After removal of 3 bases from V and 6 bases from J, the junction contained 6 bases not matched to a gene. Input material: blood. The chain is built from TRBV4-2 and TRBJ2-4; TRBD2 agrees at 15 bases. The receptor's source is a woman between 50 and 59 years old in good health. CDR3 amino acids: CASSHGLAGGPRNIQYF. The CDR3, as DNA: TGTGCCAGCAGCCACGGACTAGCGGGGGGGCCTAGAAACATTCAGTACTTC.